The source of this T cell receptor (beta chain) is a study of cytomegalovirus exposure and HLA in healthy donors. Trimming cost V 3 bases and J 5 bases; bases outside gene matches: 3. The CDR3 spans 16 residues. Germline values: CDR1 SGHRS, CDR2 YFSETQ. The study ran its PCR with 60 Vbeta and 13 Jbeta primers. TCRdb keeps only in-frame clones here, not all; method: immunoSEQ multiplex PCR. The data hold around 200,000 clones, with roughly 80% observed a single time. Material for sequencing was PBMCs. The TCR sequence derives from a man between 40 and 49 years old in good health and CMV-seropositive. This chain connects TRBV5-1 to TRBJ2-3, with 16 bases aligning to TRBD2. The CDR3 DNA reads as TGCGCCAGCAGCTCGGGACTAGCGGGGGGGCAAGATACGCAGTATTTT. This gives the protein CASSSGLAGGQDTQYF.